This TCR beta chain comes out of a study of Ad26.COV2.S vaccination and SARS-CoV-2 variants. The CDR3 is 15 amino acids. Losses at the gene ends were 2 bases for V and 7 bases for J; bases not matched to a gene: 8. Germline CDR1 LGHNA, CDR2 YSLEER. Only in-frame clones appear in the TCRdb table, and some are missing; sequencing was by immunoSEQ multiplex PCR. The repertoire holds 250,000 to 300,000 clones, 87% seen once, with around 3% in the top ten. Specified treatment: over 15 received Ad26.COV2.S at low or high dose, single or two shots; about five received placebo; per-sample allocation not given. Collection of samples fell on day 63 after the first vaccine or placebo injection.

The chain couples TRBV4-3 to TRBJ1-5, with 7 bases that match TRBD1. This TCR was recovered from a person between 18 and 60 years old who received the Ad26.COV2.S COVID-19 vaccine or a placebo. Here the sequenced sample was peripheral blood, taken in a trial of Ad26.COV2.S vaccine versus placebo. This CDR3 is CASSQQTGLYQPQHF. The CDR3 coding sequence is TGCGCCAGCAGCCAACAGACAGGGCTCTACCAGCCCCAGCATTTT.